Following are 25 T cell receptor beta chains from one sample sequenced in a study of TIL therapy for anti-PD-1-resistant metastatic lung cancer. Time point described: pre-treatment sample, taken before nivolumab and TIL therapy. The immunoSEQ assay was v3. Clones were sequenced by immunoSEQ multiplex PCR, and TCRdb holds only the in-frame ones, with some missing. Here the sample spans about 50,000 clones, approximately 86% being singletons. Sequenced material: blood, taken at baseline. These receptors were taken from a person aged 25-85 years with non-small cell lung cancer.

This clone was picked up one time. V is TRBV19 and J is TRBJ2-1; D may be TRBD2 (6 bases). The CDR3 length is 13 residues. Trimming took 4 bases from V and 7 from J, leaving 11 bases between them. Germline-derived CDR1 and CDR2 are LNHDA and SQIVND (reference sequence). CDR3 residues: CASSRRELNEQFF. The DNA for the CDR3 is TGTGCCAGTAGTAGACGGGAGCTTAATGAGCAGTTCTTC.

The rearrangement joins TRBV30 to TRBJ2-1, with D perhaps TRBD2 (6 bases). Trimming cost V 7 bases and J 6 bases, with 13 bases left between them. The length of the CDR3 is 12 residues. In germline, CDR1 is GTSNPN, CDR2 SVGIG (reference sequence). The chain's CDR3 is CASLQEGNEQFF. The DNA of the CDR3 is TGTGCCTCCCTACAGGAGGGCAATGAGCAGTTCTTC.

The genes are TRBV5-6 and TRBJ2-1, with D possibly being TRBD2 (8 bases). V dropped 4 bases and J dropped 10 bases, with 27 bases sitting between them. Germline V lookup: CDR1 SGHDT, CDR2 YYEEEE. The CDR3 runs 17 residues. The CDR3 sequence: CASSLIQGTLAGREQFF. The CDR3 region has the DNA TGTGCCAGCAGCCTAATACAGGGGACCTTAGCGGGACGCGAGCAGTTCTTC.

J is TRBJ2-5 and V is TRBV28; maybe TRBD1 (5 bases). V lost 6 bases, J lost 1 base, and 21 bases lay in between. The CDR3 loop spans 17 amino acids. The germline V gene encodes CDR1 MDHEN and CDR2 SYDVKM. The CDR3 region is CASSFNQPGWAQETQYF. The CDR3 DNA reads as TGTGCCAGCAGCTTCAACCAACCAGGGTGGGCCCAAGAGACCCAGTACTTC.

The CDR3 loop reads CASSYGTRHEQYF. CDR3 bases: TGTGCCAGCAGTTACGGGACTCGGCACGAGCAGTACTTC. V is TRBV6-5 and J is TRBJ2-7; TRBD2 is a possible D gene (6 bases). From germline, CDR1 is MNHEY and CDR2 SVGAGI. The CDR3 is 13 residues long. V was pared by 2 bases and J by 5 bases, with 10 bases between.

This clone was observed a handful of times. The chain combines TRBV9 with TRBJ2-1, with 7 nucleotides matching TRBD2. J gave up 4 bases and V 3 bases, and 7 bases lay outside the gene matches. Per the germline V gene, CDR1 is SGDLS and CDR2 is YYNGEE. The CDR3 runs to 15 residues. The CDR3 nucleotides read TGTGCCAGCAGCGGAGACGGACTAGGGTACAATGAGCAGTTCTTC. It encodes CASSGDGLGYNEQFF. Complete variable domain (other parts from reference TRBV9 and TRBJ2-1): DSGVTQTPKHLITATGQRVTLRCSPRSGDLSVYWYQQSLDQGLQFLIQYYNGEERAKGNILERFSAQQFPDLHSELNLSSLELGDSALYFCASSGDGLGYNEQFFGPGTRLTVL.

This chain links TRBV7-2 with TRBJ2-5; 12 positions match TRBD2. Germline lookup yields CDR1 SGHTA and CDR2 FQGNSA. The CDR3 spans 17 residues. V lost 1 base to trimming and J lost 5 bases; unmatched junction nucleotides: 8. CDR3 in amino acids: CASSLDLGLAGEETQYF. CDR3 DNA: TGTGCCAGCAGCTTAGACCTGGGACTAGCGGGCGAGGAGACCCAGTACTTC.

V usage is TRBV7-2 and J usage is TRBJ2-7; D may match TRBD1 or TRBD2 (5 bases each). The CDR3 is 14 residues long. The V and J ends lost 3 bases and 2 bases respectively, with 11 bases between them. Germline V lookup: CDR1 SGHTA, CDR2 FQGNSA. The DNA for the CDR3 is TGTGCCAGCAGCTTTGTCCCGGGACCCTACGAGCAGTACTTC. Its protein is CASSFVPGPYEQYF.

This chain links TRBV7-9 with TRBJ2-3; 12 positions agree with TRBD2. This CDR3 region has 16 residues. With V trimmed by 5 bases and J by 1 base, 4 bases remained unmatched. CDR1 is SEHNR, CDR2 FQNEAQ, per germline (reference sequence). The CDR3 DNA sequence: TGTGCCAGCAGCCCTCGGACTAGCGGGGGCACAGATACGCAGTATTTT. The encoded protein is CASSPRTSGGTDTQYF.

The J gene is TRBJ2-7, the V gene TRBV28; D gene uncertain. Trimming pared 4 bases from V and 5 bases from J, leaving 30 bases between. From germline, CDR1 is MDHEN and CDR2 SYDVKM. This CDR3 comprises 19 residues. The CDR3 DNA sequence: TGTGCCAGCAGTTCGCCCGGGTTAGGTCTTGGGGAAGCTAATCACGAGCAGTACTTC. It specifies CASSSPGLGLGEANHEQYF.

V and J are TRBV2 and TRBJ2-7; 7 nucleotides agree with TRBD1. Germline lookup yields CDR1 SNHLY and CDR2 FYNNEI. There are 13 residues in the CDR3. Trimming at V came to 6 bases and at J to 0 bases, leaving 2 bases not matched to a gene. The CDR3 region is CASSGQASYEQYF. CDR3 bases: TGTGCCAGCAGCGGACAGGCCTCCTACGAGCAGTACTTC.

V and J are TRBV28 and TRBJ1-2, with 7 positions matching TRBD1. Trimming took 6 bases from V and 4 from J; bases not matched to a gene: 5. The V gene's germline CDR1 is MDHEN and CDR2 SYDVKM. The CDR3 is 13 residues long. The CDR3 here is CASSNRGGYGYTF. For the CDR3, the DNA is TGTGCCAGCAGCAACAGGGGAGGCTATGGCTACACCTTC.

J is TRBJ2-5 and V is TRBV2, with TRBD1 matching over 7 bases. From germline, CDR1 is SNHLY and CDR2 FYNNEI. The CDR3 sequence is 14 residues long. After removal of 10 bases from V and 5 bases from J, the junction contained 13 bases not matched to a gene. CDR3 coding DNA: TGTGCCACCGCGAACGACAGGGTCTGGGAGACCCAGTACTTC. It specifies CATANDRVWETQYF.

The V gene is TRBV18, the J gene TRBJ2-1; 9 bases fit TRBD2. The germline V gene encodes CDR1 KGHSH and CDR2 LQKENI. The V and J ends lost 0 bases and 6 bases, in that order; junction bases with no gene match: 6. The CDR3 consists of 16 residues. The CDR3 protein is CASSPPVAGGPNEQFF. The CDR3 nucleotides read TGTGCCAGCTCACCACCGGTCGCGGGAGGGCCCAATGAGCAGTTCTTC. The entire variable domain, with the rest obtained from reference TRBV18 and TRBJ2-1, is as follows: NAGVMQNPRHLVRRRGQEARLRCSPMKGHSHVYWYRQLPEEGLKFMVYLQKENIIDESGMPKERFSAEFPKEGPSILRIQQVVRGDSAAYFCASSPPVAGGPNEQFFGPGTRLTVL.

V is TRBV30 and J is TRBJ2-2; weak D call: TRBD2 (5 bases). The CDR3 is 11 residues long. Trimming pared 7 bases from V and 9 bases from J, leaving 12 bases between. Germline V gives CDR1 GTSNPN, CDR2 SVGIG (reference sequence). This chain's CDR3 is CAYPRGRELFF. CDR3 DNA sequence: TGTGCCTACCCTCGGGGAAGGGAGCTGTTTTTT.

CDR3 amino acids: CASSLEDSSYEQYF. The CDR3 DNA reads as TGCGCCAGCAGCTTGGAAGACAGCTCCTACGAGCAGTACTTC. The chain links TRBV5-1 to TRBJ2-7; D is perhaps TRBD1 (5 bases). There are 14 residues in the CDR3. V was trimmed by 0 bases and J by 0 bases, leaving 7 bases between them. Germline CDR1 and CDR2: SGHRS and YFSETQ. Together with reference TRBV5-1 and TRBJ2-7, the CDR3 gives the full variable domain: KAGVTQTPRYLIKTRGQQVTLSCSPISGHRSVSWYQQTPGQGLQFLFEYFSETQRNKGNFPGRFSGRQFSNSRSEMNVSTLELGDSALYLCASSLEDSSYEQYFGPGTRLTVT.

The sample holds a few counts of this clone. This chain links TRBV7-2 with TRBJ2-5; D unresolved. CDR1 and CDR2 from the germline V gene are SGHTA and FQGNSA. This CDR3 has 13 residues. V was cut by 4 bases and J by 3 bases, with 9 bases left in between. DNA for the CDR3: TGTGCCAGCAGCTCGACACGCAAAGAGACCCAGTACTTC. Encoded protein: CASSSTRKETQYF.

The chain combines TRBV9 with TRBJ1-1; D not resolved. Germline assignment: CDR1 SGDLS and CDR2 YYNGEE. The CDR3 has 16 residues. Trimming removed 0 bases from V and 6 bases from J, with 18 bases in between. CDR3: CASSVGQNIIGSEAFF. Here the CDR3 DNA reads TGTGCCAGCAGCGTAGGGCAGAATATCATAGGCTCTGAAGCTTTCTTT.

This chain uses TRBV9 with TRBJ1-1; 8 positions agree with TRBD1. The CDR3 is 16 residues long. With V trimmed by 4 bases and J by 1 base, 9 bases remained unmatched. The V gene's germline CDR1 is SGDLS and CDR2 YYNGEE. For the CDR3, the DNA is TGTGCCAGCAGCCTCACTCCGGGACAGGAGAACACTGAAGCTTTCTTT. This sequence encodes CASSLTPGQENTEAFF.

V usage is TRBV3-1 (or the pseudogene TRBV3-2) and J usage is TRBJ1-2, with D perhaps matching TRBD1 (5 bases). The CDR3 sequence is 14 residues long. Germline V gene lookup returns CDR1 LGHDT and CDR2 YNNKEL (reference sequence). Trimming cost V 8 bases and J 4 bases, with 17 bases left between them. The CDR3 spells CASRRGGDSYGYTF. CDR3 DNA: TGTGCCAGCCGTCGGGGGGGGGATAGCTATGGCTACACCTTC.

This chain connects TRBV6-2 or TRBV6-3 to TRBJ2-7, with 10 bases lining up with TRBD1. The germline V gene encodes CDR1 MNHEY and CDR2 SVGEGT. V was clipped by 2 bases and J by 6 bases; unmatched bases: 7. CDR3 length: 15 residues. The CDR3, as DNA: TGTGCCAGCAGTTACATCCCCGGGACAGGGGTCGAGCAGTACTTC. Protein: CASSYIPGTGVEQYF.

CDR3 protein: CAWSIFQGQGAYEQYF. The CDR3 DNA follows: TGTGCCTGGAGTATCTTCCAGGGACAGGGGGCCTACGAGCAGTACTTC. The chain carries TRBV30 and TRBJ2-7; 11 bases are a match to TRBD1. J gave up 2 bases and V 2 bases, and 8 bases lay outside the gene matches. CDR3 length: 16 amino acids. Germline lookup yields CDR1 GTSNPN and CDR2 SVGIG (reference sequence).

This chain connects TRBV30 to TRBJ2-1; 12 nucleotides align to TRBD2. The trim removed 2 bases at V and 3 bases at J, leaving 5 bases unmatched. From germline, CDR1 is GTSNPN and CDR2 SVGIG (reference sequence). The CDR3 is 16 residues long. CDR3 DNA: TGTGCCTGGAGTCTCCGGACTAGCGGGATCTACAATGAGCAGTTCTTC. Its translation is CAWSLRTSGIYNEQFF.

CDR3 in DNA: TGTGCCAGCAGTTACGGGACTAGCGGGGGTTCGAACACCGGGGAGCTGTTTTTT. This translates into CASSYGTSGGSNTGELFF. The chain has TRBV6-2 or TRBV6-3 and TRBJ2-2, with 14 bases identical to TRBD2. The V segment lost 2 bases and the J segment 0 bases; nucleotides outside the gene matches: 2. The germline gives CDR1 MNHEY, CDR2 SVGEGT. This CDR3 has 18 amino acids.

V usage is TRBV6-2 or TRBV6-3 and J usage is TRBJ2-7; D might be TRBD1 or TRBD2, each matching 5 bases. The CDR3 consists of 14 residues. Germline CDR1 and CDR2: MNHEY and SVGEGT. The V end lost 4 bases, the J end lost 2 bases, and 12 bases lay between the germline ends. This chain's CDR3 is CASSSQVGPYEQYF. As DNA, the CDR3 is TGTGCCAGCAGTTCCCAAGTGGGACCCTACGAGCAGTACTTC.